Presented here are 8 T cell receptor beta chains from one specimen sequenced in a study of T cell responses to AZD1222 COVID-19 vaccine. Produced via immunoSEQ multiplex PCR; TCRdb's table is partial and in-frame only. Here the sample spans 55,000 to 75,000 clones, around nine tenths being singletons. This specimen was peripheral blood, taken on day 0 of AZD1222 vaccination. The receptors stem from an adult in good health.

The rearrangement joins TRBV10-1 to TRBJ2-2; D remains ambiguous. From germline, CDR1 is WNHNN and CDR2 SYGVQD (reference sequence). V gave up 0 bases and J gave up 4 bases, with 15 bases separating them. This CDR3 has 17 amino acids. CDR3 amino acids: CASSESIERQATGELFF. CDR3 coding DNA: TGCGCCAGCAGTGAGTCGATTGAACGGCAGGCCACCGGGGAGCTGTTTTTT.

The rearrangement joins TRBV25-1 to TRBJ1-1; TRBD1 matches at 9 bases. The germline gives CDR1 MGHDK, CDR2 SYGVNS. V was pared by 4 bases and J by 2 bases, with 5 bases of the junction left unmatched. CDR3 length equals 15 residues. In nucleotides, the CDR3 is TGTGCCAGCAGTGCAACACAGGGGGCTAACACTGAAGCTTTCTTT. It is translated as CASSATQGANTEAFF. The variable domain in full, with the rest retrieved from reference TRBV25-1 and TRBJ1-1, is EADIYQTPRYLVIGTGKKITLECSQTMGHDKMYWYQQDPGMELHLIHYSYGVNSTEKGDLSSESTVSRIRTEHFPLTLESARPSHTSQYLCASSATQGANTEAFFGQGTRLTVV.

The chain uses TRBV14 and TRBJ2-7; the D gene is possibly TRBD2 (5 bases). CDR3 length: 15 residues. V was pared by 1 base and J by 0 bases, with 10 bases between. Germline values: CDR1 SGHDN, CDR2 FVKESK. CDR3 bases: TGTGCCAGCAGCCAAGGGTTAGCGTCCTCCTACGAGCAGTACTTC. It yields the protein CASSQGLASSYEQYF.

The CDR3 reads CASSEGPHEGQPQHF. The CDR3 coding sequence is TGTGCCAGCAGTGAAGGACCCCATGAGGGCCAGCCCCAGCATTTT. The chain links TRBV6-1 to TRBJ1-5; D gene unclear. V was trimmed by 1 base and J by 7 bases, leaving 14 bases between them. Germline assignment: CDR1 MNHNS and CDR2 SASEGT. This CDR3 spans 15 amino acids.

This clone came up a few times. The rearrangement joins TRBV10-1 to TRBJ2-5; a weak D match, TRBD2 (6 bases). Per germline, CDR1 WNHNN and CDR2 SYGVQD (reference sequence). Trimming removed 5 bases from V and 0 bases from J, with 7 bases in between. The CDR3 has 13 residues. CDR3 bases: TGCGCCAGCAGTCGGGACTACCAAGAGACCCAGTACTTC. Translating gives CASSRDYQETQYF.

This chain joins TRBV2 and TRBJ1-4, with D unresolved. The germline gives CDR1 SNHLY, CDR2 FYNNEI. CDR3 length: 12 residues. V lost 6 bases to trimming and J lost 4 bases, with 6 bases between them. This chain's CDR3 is CASRRVNEKLFF. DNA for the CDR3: TGTGCCAGCAGGAGGGTTAATGAAAAACTGTTTTTT.

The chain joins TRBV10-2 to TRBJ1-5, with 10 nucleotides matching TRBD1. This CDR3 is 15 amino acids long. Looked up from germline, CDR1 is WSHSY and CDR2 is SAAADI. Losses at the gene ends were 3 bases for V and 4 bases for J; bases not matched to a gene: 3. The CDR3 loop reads CASSDPGQGNQPQHF. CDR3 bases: TGCGCCAGCAGTGACCCGGGACAGGGGAATCAGCCCCAGCATTTT.

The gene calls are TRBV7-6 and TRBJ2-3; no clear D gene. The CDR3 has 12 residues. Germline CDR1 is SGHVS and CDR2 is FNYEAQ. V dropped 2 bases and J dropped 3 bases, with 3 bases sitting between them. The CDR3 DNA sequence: TGTGCCAGCAGCTTATCGACAGATACGCAGTATTTT. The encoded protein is CASSLSTDTQYF. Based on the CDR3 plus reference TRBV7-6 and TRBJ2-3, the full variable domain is GAGVSQSPRYKVTKRGQDVALRCDPISGHVSLYWYRQALGQGPEFLTYFNYEAQQDKSGLPNDRFSAERPEGSISTLTIQRTEQRDSAMYRCASSLSTDTQYFGPGTRLTVL.